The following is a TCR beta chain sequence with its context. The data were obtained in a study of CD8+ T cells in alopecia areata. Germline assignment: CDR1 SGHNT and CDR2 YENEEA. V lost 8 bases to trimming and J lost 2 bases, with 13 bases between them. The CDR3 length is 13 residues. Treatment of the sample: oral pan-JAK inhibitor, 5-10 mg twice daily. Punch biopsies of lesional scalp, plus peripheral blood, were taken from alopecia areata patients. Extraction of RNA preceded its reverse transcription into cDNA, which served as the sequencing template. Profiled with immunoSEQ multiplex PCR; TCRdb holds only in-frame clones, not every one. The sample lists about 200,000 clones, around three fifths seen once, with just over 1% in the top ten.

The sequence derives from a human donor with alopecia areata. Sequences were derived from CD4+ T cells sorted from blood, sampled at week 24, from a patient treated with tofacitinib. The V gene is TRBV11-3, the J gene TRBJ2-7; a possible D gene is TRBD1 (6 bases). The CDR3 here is CASERDKTYEQYF. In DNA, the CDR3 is TGTGCCAGCGAACGGGACAAGACCTACGAGCAGTACTTC.